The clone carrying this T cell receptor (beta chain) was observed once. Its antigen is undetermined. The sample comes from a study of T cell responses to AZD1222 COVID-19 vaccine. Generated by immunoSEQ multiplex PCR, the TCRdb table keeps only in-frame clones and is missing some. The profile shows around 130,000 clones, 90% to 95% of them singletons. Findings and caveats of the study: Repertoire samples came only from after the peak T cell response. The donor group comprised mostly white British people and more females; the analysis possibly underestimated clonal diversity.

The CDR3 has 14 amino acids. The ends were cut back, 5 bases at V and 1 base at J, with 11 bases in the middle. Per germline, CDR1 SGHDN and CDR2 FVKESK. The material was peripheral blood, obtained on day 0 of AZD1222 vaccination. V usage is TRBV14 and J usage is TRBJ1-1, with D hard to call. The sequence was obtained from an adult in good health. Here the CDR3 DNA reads TGTGCCAGCAGCTCAAACCCGGGGAACACTGAAGCTTTCTTT. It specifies CASSSNPGNTEAFF.